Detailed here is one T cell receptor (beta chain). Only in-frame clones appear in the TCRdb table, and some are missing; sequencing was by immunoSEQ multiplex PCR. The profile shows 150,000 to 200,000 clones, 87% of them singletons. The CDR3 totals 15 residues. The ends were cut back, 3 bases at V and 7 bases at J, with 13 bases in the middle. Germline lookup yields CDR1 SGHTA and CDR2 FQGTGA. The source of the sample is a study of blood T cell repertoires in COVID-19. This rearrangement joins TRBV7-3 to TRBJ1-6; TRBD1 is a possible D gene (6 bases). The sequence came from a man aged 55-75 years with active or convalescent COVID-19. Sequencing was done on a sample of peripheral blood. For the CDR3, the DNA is TGTGCCAGCAGCTTGCAGGGGCTGGGGAATTCACCCCTCCACTTT. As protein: CASSLQGLGNSPLHF. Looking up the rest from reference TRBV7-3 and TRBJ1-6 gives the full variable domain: GAGVSQTPSNKVTEKGKYVELRCDPISGHTALYWYRQSLGQGPEFLIYFQGTGAADDSGLPNDRFFAVRPEGSVSTLKIQRTERGDSAVYLCASSLQGLGNSPLHFGNGTRLTVT.